This T cell receptor (beta chain) was recovered during a study of blood T cell repertoires in COVID-19. At the level of the study: Acute and convalescent COVID-19 specimens originated in the United States, Italy and Spain.

The V gene end was trimmed by 5 bases and the J gene end by 4 bases; junction bases not matched to a gene: 9. The CDR3 totals 16 residues. The V gene's germline CDR1 is SEHNR and CDR2 FQNEAQ (reference sequence). Produced via immunoSEQ multiplex PCR; TCRdb's table is partial and in-frame only. This sample has 250,000 to 350,000 clones, with about 88% found just once. The sequencing sample was made of peripheral blood. The TCR comes from a woman younger than 45 with COVID-19, enrolled during active disease. V is TRBV7-9 and J is TRBJ2-1; 9 bases map to TRBD2. The CDR3 DNA sequence: TGTGCCAGCAGCCCGGGGGGCGGGAGGGTTTACAATGAGCAGTTCTTC. It yields the protein CASSPGGGRVYNEQFF.